This T cell receptor (beta chain) was sequenced for a study of T cell responses to AZD1222 COVID-19 vaccine. Study-level background: The analysis combined second doses at about 4 or about 12 weeks.

Concerning this clone: Its antigen is still unknown.

Assay: immunoSEQ multiplex PCR; the TCRdb copy retains only in-frame clones and omits some. The profile covers more than 100,000 clones, with roughly 87% appearing a single time and just under 10% taken by the ten largest. Germline V gives CDR1 SGHRS, CDR2 YFSETQ. The CDR3 length is 15 residues. With 4 bases removed from V and 4 bases from J, the gap between germline ends came to 15 bases. Study-level points and caveats: Nearly half of spike-specific TCRs reportedly target unmutated variant regions. Just five or six AZD1222 recipients were seropositive at baseline. Researchers took repertoire samples only after the peak T cell response had come.

Specimen: peripheral blood, collected on day 0 of AZD1222 vaccination. The chain employs TRBV5-1 and TRBJ2-4; D ambiguous. The sequence was collected from an adult in good health. CDR3 DNA sequence: TGCGCCAGCAGCCCAGTGGATGTCGGAAAAAACATTCAGTACTTC. Its protein product is CASSPVDVGKNIQYF.